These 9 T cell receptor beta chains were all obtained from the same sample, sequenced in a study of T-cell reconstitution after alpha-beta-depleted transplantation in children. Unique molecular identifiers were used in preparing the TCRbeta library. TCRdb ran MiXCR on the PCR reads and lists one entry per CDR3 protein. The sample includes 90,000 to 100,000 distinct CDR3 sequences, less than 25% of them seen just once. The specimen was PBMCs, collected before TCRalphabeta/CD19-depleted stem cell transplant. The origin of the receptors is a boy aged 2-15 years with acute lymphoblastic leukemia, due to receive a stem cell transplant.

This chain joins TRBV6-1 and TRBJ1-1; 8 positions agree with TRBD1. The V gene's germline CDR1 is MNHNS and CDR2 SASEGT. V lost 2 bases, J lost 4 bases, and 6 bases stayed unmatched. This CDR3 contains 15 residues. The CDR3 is CASSELDRGGTEAFF. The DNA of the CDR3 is TGTGCCAGCAGTGAATTAGACAGGGGAGGCACTGAAGCTTTCTTT.

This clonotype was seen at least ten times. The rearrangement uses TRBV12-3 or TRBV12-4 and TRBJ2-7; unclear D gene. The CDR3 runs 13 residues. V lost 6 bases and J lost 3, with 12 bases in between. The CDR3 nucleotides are TGTGCCAGCAGCCGCGGAAGGGTCTACGAGCAGTACTTC. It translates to CASSRGRVYEQYF.

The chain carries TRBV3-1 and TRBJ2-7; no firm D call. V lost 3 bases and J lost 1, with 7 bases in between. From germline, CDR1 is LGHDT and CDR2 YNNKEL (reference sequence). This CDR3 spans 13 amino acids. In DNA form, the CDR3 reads TGTGCCAGCAGCCATGGGGTTTCCTACGAGCAGTACTTC. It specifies CASSHGVSYEQYF.

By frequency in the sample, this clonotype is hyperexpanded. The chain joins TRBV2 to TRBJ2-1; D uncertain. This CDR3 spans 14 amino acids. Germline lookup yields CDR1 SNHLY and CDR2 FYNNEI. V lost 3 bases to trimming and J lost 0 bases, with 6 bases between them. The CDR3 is CASSEDSSYNEQFF. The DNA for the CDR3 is TGTGCCAGCAGTGAGGATAGCTCCTACAATGAGCAGTTCTTC.

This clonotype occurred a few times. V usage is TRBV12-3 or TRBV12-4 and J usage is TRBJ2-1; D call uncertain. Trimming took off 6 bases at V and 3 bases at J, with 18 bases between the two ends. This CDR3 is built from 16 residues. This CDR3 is CASRRQTSGFYNEQFF. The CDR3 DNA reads TGTGCCAGCAGAAGGCAGACATCGGGTTTCTACAATGAGCAGTTCTTC.

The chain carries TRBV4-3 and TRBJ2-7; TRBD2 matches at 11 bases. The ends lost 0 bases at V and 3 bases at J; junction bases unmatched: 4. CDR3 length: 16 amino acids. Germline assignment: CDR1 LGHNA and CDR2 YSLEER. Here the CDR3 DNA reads TGCGCCAGCAGCCAAGATGGGACTAGCGGTATCTACGAGCAGTACTTC. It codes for CASSQDGTSGIYEQYF.

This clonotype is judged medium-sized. The CDR3 DNA reads as TGTGCCAGCAGCCCAGGTGCAGCCCAGCATTTT. Its translation is CASSPGAAQHF. J is TRBJ1-5 and V is TRBV6-6; no clear D. The CDR3 is 11 residues long. Looked up from germline, CDR1 is MNHNY and CDR2 is SVGAGI (reference sequence). V gave up 6 bases and J gave up 11 bases, with 11 bases separating them.

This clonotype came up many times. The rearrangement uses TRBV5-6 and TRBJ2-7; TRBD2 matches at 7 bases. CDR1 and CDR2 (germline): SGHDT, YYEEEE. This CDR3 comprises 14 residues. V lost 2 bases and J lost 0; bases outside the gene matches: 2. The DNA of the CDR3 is TGTGCCAGCAGCTTAGCGGGAAGCTCCTACGAGCAGTACTTC. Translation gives CASSLAGSSYEQYF.

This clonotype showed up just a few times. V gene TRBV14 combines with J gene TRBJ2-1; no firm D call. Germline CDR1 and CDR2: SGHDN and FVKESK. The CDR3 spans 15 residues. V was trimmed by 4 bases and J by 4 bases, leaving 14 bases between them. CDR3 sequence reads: CASSLEIWGYNEQFF. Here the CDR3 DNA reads TGTGCCAGCAGCCTAGAGATTTGGGGTTACAATGAGCAGTTCTTC.